One sample yielded the 11 T cell receptor beta chains listed below, sequenced in a study of T cells after yellow fever vaccination. One entry per CDR3 protein, called by TCRdb with MiXCR from the 5' RACE reads. The profile shows around 600,000 distinct CDR3 sequences, approximately 13% of them singletons. This specimen was PBMCs, taken on the day of the yellow fever booster vaccination. These receptors were taken from a man aged 30-40 years who received the YFV17D yellow fever vaccine.

The chain uses TRBV4-3 and TRBJ2-4; unclear D gene. Germline values: CDR1 LGHNA, CDR2 YSLEER. The CDR3 consists of 15 residues. Trimming removed 0 bases from V and 0 bases from J, with 6 bases in between. The CDR3, as DNA: TGCGCCAGCAGCCAAGATCCTCAAGCCAAAAACATTCAGTACTTC. It yields the protein CASSQDPQAKNIQYF.

There are a few counts of this clonotype. This chain links TRBV2 with TRBJ2-4; 7 bases agree with TRBD1. The germline V gene encodes CDR1 SNHLY and CDR2 FYNNEI. This CDR3 is 15 amino acids long. V lost 6 bases and J lost 7; bases outside the gene matches: 12. The CDR3 nucleotides read TGTGCCAGCAGCTCCGGGACAGCAAACCGGAACATTCAGTACTTC. The encoded protein is CASSSGTANRNIQYF.

This clonotype was counted only a few times. This chain connects TRBV4-1 to TRBJ2-3; 11 bases fit TRBD2. V was clipped by 1 base and J by 0 bases; unmatched bases: 15. This CDR3 has 21 residues. CDR1 is MGHRA and CDR2 is YSYEKL in the germline V gene. CDR3 nucleotide sequence: TGCGCCAGCAGCCAAGTCCCCCGGGCCAAGGGACTAGCGGCTAGCACAGATACGCAGTATTTT. It specifies CASSQVPRAKGLAASTDTQYF.

This chain connects TRBV19 to TRBJ2-1; 7 bases are shared with TRBD2. V lost 8 bases and J lost 6; bases outside the gene matches: 13. There are 15 residues in the CDR3. Germline V gives CDR1 LNHDA, CDR2 SQIVND (reference sequence). In nucleotides, the CDR3 is TGTGCCAGTTCAATCTATGCGGGAGTCGTCAATGAGCAGTTCTTC. Translated, it gives CASSIYAGVVNEQFF.

In this sample, this clonotype turned up many times. V and J are TRBV7-2 and TRBJ2-1, with D possibly matching TRBD2 (5 bases). The V end was cut by 3 bases, the J end by 10 bases, with 10 bases between. This CDR3 has 12 amino acids. Germline CDR1 is SGHTA and CDR2 is FQGNSA. CDR3 in DNA: TGTGCCAGCAGCTTCGGGATTCGGGAGCAGTTCTTC. Translating gives CASSFGIREQFF.

A few counts support this clonotype. The chain recombines TRBV19 with TRBJ1-2; D unresolved. Trimming removed 7 bases from V and 2 bases from J, with 11 bases in between. Germline V gene lookup returns CDR1 LNHDA and CDR2 SQIVND (reference sequence). This CDR3 region has 13 residues. The CDR3 reads CASTTAVNYGYTF. CDR3 DNA: TGTGCCAGTACTACGGCAGTCAACTATGGCTACACCTTC.

The CDR3 sequence is CSAHTPPDNEQFF. Written as DNA, the CDR3 is TGCAGTGCTCATACTCCCCCTGACAATGAGCAGTTCTTC. The V and J genes are TRBV20-1 and TRBJ2-1; no reliable D call. Trimming took off 5 bases at V and 5 bases at J, with 13 bases between the two ends. From germline, CDR1 is DFQATT and CDR2 SNEGSKA (reference sequence). The CDR3 is made up of 13 amino acids.

This chain uses TRBV19 with TRBJ1-1, with D perhaps matching TRBD1 (6 bases). The CDR3 is 14 amino acids. The V end was cut by 7 bases, the J end by 1 base, with 13 bases between. Looked up from germline, CDR1 is LNHDA and CDR2 is SQIVND (reference sequence). The CDR3, as DNA: TGTGCCAGTACCCAAGGGACATCGAACACTGAAGCTTTCTTT. As protein: CASTQGTSNTEAFF.

J is TRBJ1-2 and V is TRBV12-3 or TRBV12-4; possibly TRBD1 for D (6 bases). The ends were cut back, 10 bases at V and 8 bases at J, with 26 bases in the middle. The CDR3 runs to 15 residues. The CDR3 sequence: CANKKQGTTLQGYTF. Here the CDR3 DNA reads TGTGCCAATAAAAAGCAGGGGACGACTCTACAAGGCTACACCTTC.

The genes are TRBV7-9 and TRBJ1-1; 9 bases map to TRBD1. This CDR3 has 14 residues. The V and J ends lost 5 bases and 7 bases, in that order; junction bases with no gene match: 8. CDR1 and CDR2 (germline): SEHNR, FQNEAQ (reference sequence). CDR3: CASSETGTGNEAFF. In DNA, the CDR3 is TGTGCCAGCAGCGAAACCGGGACAGGGAATGAAGCTTTCTTT. The variable domain in full, with the rest retrieved from reference TRBV7-9 and TRBJ1-1, is DTGVSQNPRHKITKRGQNVTFRCDPISEHNRLYWYRQTLGQGPEFLTYFQNEAQLEKSRLLSDRFSAERPKGSFSTLEIQRTEQGDSAMYLCASSETGTGNEAFFGQGTRLTVV.

Concerning this clonotype: One end of the junction is discordant with germline, which a read error may explain. The chain has TRBV24-1 and TRBJ2-2; D is unresolved. CDR1 KGHDR and CDR2 SFDVKD come from the germline V gene. CDR3 size: 15 residues. CDR3 nucleotide sequence: TGTACCACCAGTGATTTTAGAGTGAACACCGGGGAGCTGTTTTTT. Translating it yields CTTSDFRVNTGELFF.